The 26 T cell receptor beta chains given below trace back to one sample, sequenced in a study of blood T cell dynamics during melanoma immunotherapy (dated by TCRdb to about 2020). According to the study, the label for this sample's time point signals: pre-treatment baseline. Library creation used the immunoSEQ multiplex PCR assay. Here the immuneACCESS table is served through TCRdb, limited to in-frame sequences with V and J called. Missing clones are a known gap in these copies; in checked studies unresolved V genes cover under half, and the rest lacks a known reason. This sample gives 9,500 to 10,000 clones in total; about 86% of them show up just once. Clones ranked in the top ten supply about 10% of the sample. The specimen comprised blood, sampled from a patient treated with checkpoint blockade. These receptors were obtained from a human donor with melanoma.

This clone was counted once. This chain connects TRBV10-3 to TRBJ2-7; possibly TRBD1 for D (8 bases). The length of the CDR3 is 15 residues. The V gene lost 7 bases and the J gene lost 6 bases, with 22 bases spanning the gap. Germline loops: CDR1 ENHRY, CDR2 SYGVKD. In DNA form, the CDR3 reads TGTGCCATCACCGACCTGGGGGGGACAGGAGGCGAGCAGTACTTC. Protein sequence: CAITDLGGTGGEQYF.

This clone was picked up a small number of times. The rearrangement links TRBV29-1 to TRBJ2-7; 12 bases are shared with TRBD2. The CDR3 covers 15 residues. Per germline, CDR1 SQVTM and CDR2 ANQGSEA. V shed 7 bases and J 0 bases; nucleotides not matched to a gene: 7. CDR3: CSARLAGGLSYEQYF. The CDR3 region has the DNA TGCAGCGCCCGCCTAGCGGGGGGGCTCTCCTACGAGCAGTACTTC.

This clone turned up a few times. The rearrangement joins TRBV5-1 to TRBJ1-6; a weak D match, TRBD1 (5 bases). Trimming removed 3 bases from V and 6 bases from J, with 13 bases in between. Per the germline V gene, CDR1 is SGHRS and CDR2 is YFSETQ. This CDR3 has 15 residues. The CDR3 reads CASSYQTEANSPLHF. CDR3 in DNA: TGCGCCAGCAGCTATCAGACAGAAGCTAATTCACCCCTCCACTTT.

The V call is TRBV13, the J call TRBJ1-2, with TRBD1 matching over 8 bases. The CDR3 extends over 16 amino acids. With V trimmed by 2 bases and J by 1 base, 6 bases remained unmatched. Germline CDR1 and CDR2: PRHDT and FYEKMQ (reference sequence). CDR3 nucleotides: TGTGCCAGCAGCTTATCACAGGGGGGGCTTAACTATGGCTACACCTTC. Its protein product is CASSLSQGGLNYGYTF.

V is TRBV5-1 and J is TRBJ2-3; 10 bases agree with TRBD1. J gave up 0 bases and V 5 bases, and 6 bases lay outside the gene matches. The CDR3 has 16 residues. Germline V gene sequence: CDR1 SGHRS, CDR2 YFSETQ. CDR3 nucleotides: TGCGCCAGCAGGACAGGGGGCTTCTCTAGCACAGATACGCAGTATTTT. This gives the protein CASRTGGFSSTDTQYF.

CDR3 bases: TGTGCCTGGAGAGGAGTACGGCTGTTTTTT. Its protein product is CAWRGVRLFF. V and J are TRBV30 and TRBJ1-4, with no clear D. V was clipped by 3 bases and J by 14 bases, with 10 bases between them. The germline gives CDR1 GTSNPN, CDR2 SVGIG (reference sequence). This CDR3 has 10 residues.

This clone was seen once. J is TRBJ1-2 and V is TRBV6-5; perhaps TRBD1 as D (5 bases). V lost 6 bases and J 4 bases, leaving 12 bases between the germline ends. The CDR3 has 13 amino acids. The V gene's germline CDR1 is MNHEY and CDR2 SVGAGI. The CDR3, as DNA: TGTGCCAGCAGGTTGACAGATGGCTATGGCTACACCTTC. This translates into CASRLTDGYGYTF.

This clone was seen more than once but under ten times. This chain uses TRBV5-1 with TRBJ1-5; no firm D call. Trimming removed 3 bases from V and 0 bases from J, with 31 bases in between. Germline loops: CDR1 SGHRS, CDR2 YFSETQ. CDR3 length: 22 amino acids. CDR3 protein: CASSSDSELRRSIQYSNQPQHF. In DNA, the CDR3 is TGCGCCAGCAGCTCGGACTCCGAGTTGAGACGTTCGATCCAATATAGCAATCAGCCCCAGCATTTT.

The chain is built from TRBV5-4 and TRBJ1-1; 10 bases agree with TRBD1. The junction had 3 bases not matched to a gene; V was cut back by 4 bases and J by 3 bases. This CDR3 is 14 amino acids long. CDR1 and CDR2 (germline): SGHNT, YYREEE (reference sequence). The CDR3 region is CASSLTGGYTEAFF. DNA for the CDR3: TGTGCCAGCAGCCTGACAGGGGGCTACACTGAAGCTTTCTTT. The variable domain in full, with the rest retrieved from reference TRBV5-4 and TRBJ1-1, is ETGVTQSPTHLIKTRGQQVTLRCSSQSGHNTVSWYQQALGQGPQFIFQYYREEENGRGNFPPRFSGLQFPNYSSELNVNALELDDSALYLCASSLTGGYTEAFFGQGTRLTVV.

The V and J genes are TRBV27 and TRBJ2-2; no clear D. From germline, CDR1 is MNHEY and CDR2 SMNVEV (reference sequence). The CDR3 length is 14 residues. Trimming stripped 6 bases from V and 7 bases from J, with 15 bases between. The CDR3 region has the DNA TGTGCCAGCAGCCTTTTGTTGGGGTACGGGGAGCTGTTTTTT. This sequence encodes CASSLLLGYGELFF.

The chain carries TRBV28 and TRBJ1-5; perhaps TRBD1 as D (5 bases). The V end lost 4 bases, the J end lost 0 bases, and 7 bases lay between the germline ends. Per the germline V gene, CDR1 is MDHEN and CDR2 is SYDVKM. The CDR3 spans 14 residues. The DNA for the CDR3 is TGTGCCAGCAGTTACAGGTATAGCAATCAGCCCCAGCATTTT. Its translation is CASSYRYSNQPQHF.

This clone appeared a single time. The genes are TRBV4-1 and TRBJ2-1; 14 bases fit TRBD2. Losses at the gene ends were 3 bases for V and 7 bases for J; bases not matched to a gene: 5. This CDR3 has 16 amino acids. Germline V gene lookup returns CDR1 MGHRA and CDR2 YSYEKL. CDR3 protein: CASSHPGTSGGNEQFF. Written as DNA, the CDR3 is TGCGCCAGCAGCCACCCGGGGACTAGCGGGGGTAATGAGCAGTTCTTC.

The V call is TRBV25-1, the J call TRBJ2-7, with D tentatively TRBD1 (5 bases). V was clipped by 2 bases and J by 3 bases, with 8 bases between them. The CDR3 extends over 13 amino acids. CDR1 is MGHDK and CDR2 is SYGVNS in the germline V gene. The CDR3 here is CASSEQGIYEQYF. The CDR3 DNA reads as TGTGCCAGCAGTGAACAGGGAATCTACGAGCAGTACTTC.

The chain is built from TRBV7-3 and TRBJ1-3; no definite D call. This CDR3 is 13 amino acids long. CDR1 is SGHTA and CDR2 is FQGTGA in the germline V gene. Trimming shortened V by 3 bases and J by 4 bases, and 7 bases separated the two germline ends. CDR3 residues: CASSLGSGNTIYF. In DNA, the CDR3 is TGTGCCAGCAGCTTGGGGTCGGGAAACACCATATATTTT.

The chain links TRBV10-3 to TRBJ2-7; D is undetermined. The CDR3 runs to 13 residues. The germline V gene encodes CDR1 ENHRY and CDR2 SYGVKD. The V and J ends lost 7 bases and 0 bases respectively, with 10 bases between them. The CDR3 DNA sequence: TGTGCCATCAAGGAACAAGGCTCCTACGAGCAGTACTTC. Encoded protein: CAIKEQGSYEQYF.

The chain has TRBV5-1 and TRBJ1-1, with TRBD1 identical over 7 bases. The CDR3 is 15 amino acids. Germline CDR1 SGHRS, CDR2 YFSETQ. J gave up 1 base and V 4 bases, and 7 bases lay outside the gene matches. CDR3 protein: CASSPEGQKNTEAFF. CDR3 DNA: TGCGCCAGCAGCCCGGAGGGACAGAAGAACACTGAAGCTTTCTTT.

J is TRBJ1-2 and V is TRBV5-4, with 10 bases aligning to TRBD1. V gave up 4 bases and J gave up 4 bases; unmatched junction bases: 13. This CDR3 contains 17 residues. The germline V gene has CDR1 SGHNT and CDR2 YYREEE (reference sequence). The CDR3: CASSPVRDRGQGYGYTF. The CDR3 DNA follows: TGTGCCAGCAGCCCGGTCCGGGACAGGGGACAAGGCTATGGCTACACCTTC.

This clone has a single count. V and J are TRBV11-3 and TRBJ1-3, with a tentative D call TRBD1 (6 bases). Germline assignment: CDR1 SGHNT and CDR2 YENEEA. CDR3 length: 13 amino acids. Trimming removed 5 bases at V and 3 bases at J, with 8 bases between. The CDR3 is CASSTRGGNTIYF. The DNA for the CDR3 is TGTGCCAGCAGCACCAGGGGTGGAAACACCATATATTTT.

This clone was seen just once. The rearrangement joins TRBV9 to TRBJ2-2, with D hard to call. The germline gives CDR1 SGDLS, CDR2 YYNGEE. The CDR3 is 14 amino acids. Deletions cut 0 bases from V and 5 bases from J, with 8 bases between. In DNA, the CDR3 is TGTGCCAGCAGCGTAGCGGGTGGGACCGGGGAGCTGTTTTTT. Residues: CASSVAGGTGELFF.

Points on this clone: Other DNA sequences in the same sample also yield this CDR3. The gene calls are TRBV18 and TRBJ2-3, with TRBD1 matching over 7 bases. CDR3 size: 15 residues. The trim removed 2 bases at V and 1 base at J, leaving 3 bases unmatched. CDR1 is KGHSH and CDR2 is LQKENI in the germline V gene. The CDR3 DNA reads TGTGCCAGCTCACCAAGACAGGGAGGCACAGATACGCAGTATTTT. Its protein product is CASSPRQGGTDTQYF.

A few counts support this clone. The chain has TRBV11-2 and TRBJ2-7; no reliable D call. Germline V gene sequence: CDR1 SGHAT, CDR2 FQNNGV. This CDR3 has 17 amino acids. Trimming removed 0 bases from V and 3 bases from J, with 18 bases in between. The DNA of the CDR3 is TGTGCCAGCAGCTTAGATCTGGTTGGGCAGGATTACTACGAGCAGTACTTC. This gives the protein CASSLDLVGQDYYEQYF.

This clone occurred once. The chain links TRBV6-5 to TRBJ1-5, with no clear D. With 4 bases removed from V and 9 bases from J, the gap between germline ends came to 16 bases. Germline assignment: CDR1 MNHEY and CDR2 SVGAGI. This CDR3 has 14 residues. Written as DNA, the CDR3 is TGTGCCAGCAGTTCGGACGGACGTCTGGTGCCCCAGCATTTT. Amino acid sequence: CASSSDGRLVPQHF.

CDR3 in amino acids: CASSFLNQPQHF. The CDR3 DNA reads TGTGCCAGCAGCTTCCTTAATCAGCCCCAGCATTTT. V usage is TRBV7-6 and J usage is TRBJ1-5; D unclear. V dropped 3 bases and J dropped 4 bases, with 4 bases sitting between them. The CDR3 runs to 12 residues. Germline V gene data show CDR1 as SGHVS and CDR2 as FNYEAQ.

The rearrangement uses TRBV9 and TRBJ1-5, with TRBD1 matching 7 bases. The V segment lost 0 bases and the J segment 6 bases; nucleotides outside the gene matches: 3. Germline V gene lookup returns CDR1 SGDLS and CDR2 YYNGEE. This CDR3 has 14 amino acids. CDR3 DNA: TGTGCCAGCAGCGTAGCAGGGGGAGGTCAGCCCCAGCATTTT. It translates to CASSVAGGGQPQHF.

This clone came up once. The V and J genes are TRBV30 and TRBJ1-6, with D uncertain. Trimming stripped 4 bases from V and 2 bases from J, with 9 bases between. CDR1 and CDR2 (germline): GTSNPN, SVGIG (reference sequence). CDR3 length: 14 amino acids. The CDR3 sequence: CAWTQVTYNSPLHF. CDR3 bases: TGTGCCTGGACCCAAGTAACCTATAATTCACCCCTCCACTTT.

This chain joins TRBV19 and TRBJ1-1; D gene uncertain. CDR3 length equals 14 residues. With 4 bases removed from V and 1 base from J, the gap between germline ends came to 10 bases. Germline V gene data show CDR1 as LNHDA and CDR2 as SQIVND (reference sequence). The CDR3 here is CASSSPGSNTEAFF. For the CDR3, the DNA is TGTGCCAGTAGTAGCCCCGGGTCGAACACTGAAGCTTTCTTT.